This passage covers 5 T cell receptor beta chains from one sample sequenced in a study of technical replicates of blood from a handful of donors. The data were produced by immunoSEQ multiplex PCR, yet TCRdb's version contains in-frame clones alone and is incomplete. The sample yields over 50,000 clones, 90% to 95% seen once. Sequenced material: PBMCs. These receptor sequences come from a human donor in good health. Some clones in this sample may be carry-over from other donors' samples.

In nucleotides, the CDR3 is TGTGCCAGCAGCTTAGGTGCCGGTGGGACCCAGTACTTC. Its translation is CASSLGAGGTQYF. J is TRBJ2-5 and V is TRBV7-6; D is uncertain. The CDR3 has 13 residues. Germline V gene lookup returns CDR1 SGHVS and CDR2 FNYEAQ. The V end lost 1 base, the J end lost 7 bases, and 10 bases lay between the germline ends.

The chain uses TRBV6-5 and TRBJ2-5; D may be TRBD1 (5 bases). The germline gives CDR1 MNHEY, CDR2 SVGAGI. The CDR3 totals 13 residues. Trimming pared 7 bases from V and 3 bases from J, leaving 12 bases between. The CDR3 DNA reads TGTGCCAGCAATGACCGCAGGGAAGAGACCCAGTACTTC. Encoded protein: CASNDRREETQYF.

J is TRBJ2-7 and V is TRBV7-8; 11 nucleotides match TRBD2. Germline trimming cut 5 bases from V and 5 bases from J; bases unmatched to any gene: 11. CDR1 and CDR2 (germline): SGHVS, FQNEAQ. The CDR3 is made up of 16 amino acids. The CDR3 sequence: CASSPMGASGGNEQYF. The DNA for the CDR3 is TGTGCCAGCAGCCCTATGGGGGCTAGCGGGGGGAACGAGCAGTACTTC.

The chain employs TRBV4-3 and TRBJ2-7, with TRBD1 as a possible D gene (6 bases). Germline V gene data show CDR1 as LGHNA and CDR2 as YSLEER. V was trimmed by 3 bases and J by 2 bases, leaving 11 bases between them. This CDR3 region has 14 residues. DNA of the CDR3: TGCGCCAGCAGCCACACACAGGGTACCTACGAGCAGTACTTC. Translating gives CASSHTQGTYEQYF.

This rearrangement joins TRBV2 to TRBJ1-1, with 7 positions matching TRBD1. This CDR3 has 14 residues. V dropped 4 bases and J dropped 4; count of bases not matched to a gene: 6. From germline, CDR1 is SNHLY and CDR2 FYNNEI. The CDR3 sequence: CASSVRQGGTEAFF. In nucleotides, the CDR3 is TGTGCCAGCAGTGTTAGGCAGGGGGGCACTGAAGCTTTCTTT.